This T cell receptor beta chain comes out of a study of identifying expanded T cells in peripheral blood. Study-wide results and limits: Over approximately two and four weeks, about 16 and 19 clones changed, versus roughly 1.1 between replicates. Across healthy donors, higher total template counts meant significantly greater approximately two-week count variance.

No infections or other immune events were documented during collection. The germline V gene has CDR1 MNHEY and CDR2 SVGAGI. The CDR3 covers 11 residues. The ends were cut back, 10 bases at V and 8 bases at J, with 14 bases in the middle. Comment on this clone: What it binds is unknown.

The repertoire was sequenced with immunoSEQ multiplex PCR; TCRdb's copy has only in-frame clones and lacks some. The table has tens of thousands of clones, under 85% seen once. The sequence came from a person aged 18-70 years in good health. V usage is TRBV6-5 and J usage is TRBJ1-1, with a tentative D call TRBD1 (5 bases). Sequenced input: blood. The CDR3 DNA sequence: TGTGCCACGAGAGGGGCCCCAGAAGCTTTCTTT. This gives the protein CATRGAPEAFF.